Following are 5 T cell receptor beta chains from one sample sequenced in a study of blood T cell repertoires in COVID-19. Only in-frame clones appear in the TCRdb table, and some are missing; sequencing was by immunoSEQ multiplex PCR. This table holds about 180,000 clones, more than 70% found once. Sample: peripheral blood. The receptors were sampled from a man between 18 and 29 years old with active or convalescent COVID-19.

The chain carries TRBV6-5 and TRBJ1-2, with unresolved D. Per the germline V gene, CDR1 is MNHEY and CDR2 is SVGAGI. V dropped 5 bases and J dropped 7 bases, with 14 bases sitting between them. The CDR3 loop spans 13 amino acids. As DNA, the CDR3 is TGTGCCAGCAGTCCTACGTATACGGGTGGCTACACCTTC. It translates to CASSPTYTGGYTF.

This clone came up a few times. The chain has TRBV2 and TRBJ2-2; maybe TRBD2 (6 bases). CDR1 SNHLY and CDR2 FYNNEI come from the germline V gene. The CDR3 has 17 amino acids. The ends were cut back, 4 bases at V and 8 bases at J, with 23 bases in the middle. DNA of the CDR3: TGTGCCAGCAGTGCAACGGGAGCGGATGTTTATATTGGGGAGCTGTTTTTT. This translates into CASSATGADVYIGELFF.

The chain couples TRBV18 to TRBJ1-3; D is possibly TRBD1 (6 bases). Germline CDR1 KGHSH, CDR2 LQKENI. With 3 bases removed from V and 0 bases from J, the gap between germline ends came to 18 bases. This CDR3 is 18 amino acids long. The CDR3 nucleotides are TGTGCCAGCTCACCCTACCGAGACAGGCCGTCCTCTGGAAACACCATATATTTT. Its protein is CASSPYRDRPSSGNTIYF.

The chain has TRBV27 and TRBJ1-2, with D perhaps matching TRBD1 (6 bases). Trimming cost V 6 bases and J 6 bases, with 26 bases left between them. Germline CDR1 MNHEY, CDR2 SMNVEV (reference sequence). The CDR3 is 17 amino acids. The CDR3 region is CASSSPDSRQELDGYTF. CDR3 DNA: TGTGCCAGCAGCTCCCCTGACTCGAGACAGGAGCTGGATGGCTACACCTTC.

The chain is built from TRBV5-6 and TRBJ2-5; 14 nucleotides line up with TRBD2. Per germline, CDR1 SGHDT and CDR2 YYEEEE. This CDR3 has 15 amino acids. Trimming removed 2 bases from V and 5 bases from J; junction bases left unmatched: 2. DNA of the CDR3: TGTGCCAGCAGCTTTAGACTAGCGGGAGGGGAGACCCAGTACTTC. Translating it yields CASSFRLAGGETQYF.